A selection of T cell receptor beta chains follows, all from one sample in a study of blood T cell repertoires in COVID-19. The protocol was immunoSEQ multiplex PCR, while the TCRdb copy is restricted to in-frame clones and leaves out a portion. The sample holds around 81,000 clones, around 90% seen once. The sequencing sample was made of peripheral blood. Source of these receptors: a man aged 65 to 79 with acute or convalescent COVID-19. CDR3s include the opening cysteine and the closing phenylalanine or tryptophan. D genes are given only for firm matches. Rows may omit the clone size; those that give it use once, few, many or a size class.

v_call	j_call	d_call	clone_size	cdr3_nt	cdr3_aa
TRBV29-1	TRBJ1-1	-	-	TGCAGCGCCGGACAGTTGAACACTGAAGCTTTCTTT	CSAGQLNTEAFF
TRBV7-2	TRBJ2-7	TRBD1	-	TGTGCCAGCAGCTCGGGACAGCAAACCTACGAGCAGTACTTC	CASSSGQQTYEQYF
TRBV9	TRBJ1-3	-	-	TGTGCCAGCAGCGTAGCAGAAATTGGAAACACCATATATTTT	CASSVAEIGNTIYF
TRBV2	TRBJ1-2	TRBD1	-	TGTGCCAGCACCGACAGGGGGCAGAACTATGGCTACACCTTC	CASTDRGQNYGYTF
TRBV28	TRBJ1-5	-	-	TGTGCCAGCACCTCCCCCTGGGGGGTGGGAGGGAGCAATCAGCCCCAGCATTTT	CASTSPWGVGGSNQPQHF
TRBV27	TRBJ2-7	-	few	TGTGCCAGCAGTTTCACTACTTCCTACGAGCAGTACTTC	CASSFTTSYEQYF
TRBV6-5	TRBJ2-1	TRBD2	few	TGTGCCAGCTACTTACGCGGGGGAAATGAGCAGTTCTTC	CASYLRGGNEQFF
TRBV2	TRBJ2-3	-	-	TGTGCCAGCACTAATGAGGGGGGGGATACGCAGTATTTT	CASTNEGGDTQYF
TRBV4-3	TRBJ2-7	TRBD2	once	TGCGCCAGCAGCCGTAAAGCGGGACCCTACGAGCAGTACTTC	CASSRKAGPYEQYF
TRBV30	TRBJ2-1	-	-	TGTGCCTGGAGTCAATTTCATGAGCAGTTCTTC	CAWSQFHEQFF
TRBV10-3	TRBJ1-1	-	-	TGTGCCACAAATGGGGGCGGGAGGAACACTGAAGCTTTCTTT	CATNGGGRNTEAFF
TRBV18	TRBJ2-7	-	-	TGTGCCAGCTCACCACCGGGAGCGACTAGCTCCTACGAGCAGTACTTC	CASSPPGATSSYEQYF
TRBV5-1	TRBJ2-1	-	-	TGCGCCAGCAGCGGGGTCGGGGGGCCGGCCTACAATGAGCAGTTCTTC	CASSGVGGPAYNEQFF
TRBV6-2/TRBV6-3	TRBJ2-7	-	-	TGTGCCAGCAGTGGTGCTCATCTATTATCCTCCTACGAGCAGTACTTC	CASSGAHLLSSYEQYF
TRBV7-2	TRBJ2-7	-	-	TGTGCCAGCAGCTTGGGCACCACCTACGAGCAGTACTTC	CASSLGTTYEQYF
TRBV12-3/TRBV12-4	TRBJ2-5	-	-	TGTGCCAGCGCTACCGGGACTGGGGGGACCCAGTACTTC	CASATGTGGTQYF
TRBV10-2	TRBJ2-5	TRBD2	-	TGCGCCAGCGTCCGACTAGCGGGGGGAGGGGAGACCCAGTACTTC	CASVRLAGGGETQYF
TRBV27	TRBJ1-6	-	-	TGTGCCAGCAGTTACGGAGGGTTTAAGAATTCACCCCTCCACTTT	CASSYGGFKNSPLHF
TRBV24-1	TRBJ2-2	-	few	TGTGCCACCAGTGACCACAGGGCCGGGGAGCTGTTTTTT	CATSDHRAGELFF
TRBV29-1	TRBJ1-1	-	-	TGCAGCGTTGTTCCGGTCCGGAACACTGAAGCTTTCTTT	CSVVPVRNTEAFF
TRBV5-1	TRBJ1-2	-	-	TGCGCCAGCAGCTCCGGAGAGGGGGTGAGGGATGGCTACACCTTC	CASSSGEGVRDGYTF
TRBV19	TRBJ1-6	TRBD1	-	TGTGCCAGTAGTACAGCACAGGGGGCGAATTCACCCCTCCACTTT	CASSTAQGANSPLHF
TRBV5-4	TRBJ1-2	TRBD1	-	TGTGCCAGCAGCAAGGACAGGGGGTATGGCTACACCTTC	CASSKDRGYGYTF
TRBV14	TRBJ2-3	-	-	TGTGCCAGCAGCCAGGCACTAACAGATACGCAGTATTTT	CASSQALTDTQYF
TRBV9	TRBJ2-3	TRBD2	-	TGTGCCAGCAGCGTCTTCCCCAGGACTAGCGGGCTCCCCACAGATACGCAGTATTTT	CASSVFPRTSGLPTDTQYF
TRBV11-2	TRBJ1-2	-	-	TGTGCCAGCAGCACAAATAGGGGTGGAATCTATGGCTACACCTTC	CASSTNRGGIYGYTF
TRBV3-1/TRBV3-2	TRBJ2-2	-	-	TGTGCCAGCAGGGGACACGGCACCGGGGAGCTGTTTTTT	CASRGHGTGELFF
TRBV28	TRBJ1-2	-	-	TGTGCCAGCAGTTTACTTCTAAGGACAGCGAATGGCTACACCTTC	CASSLLLRTANGYTF
TRBV6-5	TRBJ1-1	TRBD1	few	TGTGCCAGCAGCCAAGACAGGGCGGACACTGAAGCTTTCTTT	CASSQDRADTEAFF
TRBV7-2	TRBJ2-5	TRBD1	-	TGTGCCAGCAGCTTACTGGGACAGCTCAAAGAGACCCAGTACTTC	CASSLLGQLKETQYF
TRBV5-1	TRBJ1-1	TRBD1	-	TGCGCCAGCAGCTTGGCGGGACAGGGCATGAACACTGAAGCTTTCTTT	CASSLAGQGMNTEAFF
TRBV28	TRBJ1-5	-	-	TGTGCCAGCAGTCGACGGGCAGGGGTGGAGAGCAATCAGCCCCAGCATTTT	CASSRRAGVESNQPQHF
TRBV4-3	TRBJ2-7	-	-	TGCGCCAGCAGCCTGACTAGGGACGGAACCTACGAGCAGTACTTC	CASSLTRDGTYEQYF
TRBV10-1	TRBJ2-5	-	once	TGCGCCAGCAGTGAGGGGGGGAGCCAAGAGACCCAGTACTTC	CASSEGGSQETQYF
TRBV20-1	TRBJ2-5	-	-	TGCAGTGCTAGTAGATGGGACACGTACCAAGAGACCCAGTACTTC	CSASRWDTYQETQYF
TRBV11-2	TRBJ2-7	TRBD1	-	TGTGCCAGCAGCTTAGTCGCCGGGACAGTTCCCTACGAGCAGTACTTC	CASSLVAGTVPYEQYF
TRBV3-1/TRBV3-2	TRBJ2-2	TRBD1	-	TGTGCCAGCAGCTTGACAGGGGGCAACACCGGGGAGCTGTTTTTT	CASSLTGGNTGELFF
TRBV7-2	TRBJ2-2	TRBD2	-	TGTGCCAGCAGCCAGGGACTAGCGGGAGGCACCGGGGAGCTGTTTTTT	CASSQGLAGGTGELFF
TRBV7-2	TRBJ2-3	TRBD1	-	TGTGCCAGCAGCGTTGGAGAATGGGCTAGGGGGCAGAATACGCAGTATTTT	CASSVGEWARGQNTQYF
TRBV7-9	TRBJ2-2	TRBD1	-	TGTGCCAGCATCCGACAGGGTGTATTTATAGGGGAGCTGTTTTTT	CASIRQGVFIGELFF
TRBV2	TRBJ2-5	-	-	TGTGCCAGCAGCTTTAGAACTCTTCAAGAGACCCAGTACTTC	CASSFRTLQETQYF
TRBV19	TRBJ1-5	-	-	TGTGCCAGTAGGACGACAGCTTATAGCAATCAGCCCCAGCATTTT	CASRTTAYSNQPQHF
TRBV14	TRBJ1-4	-	-	TGTGCCAGCAGCCAAGGAAGAGCAACTAATGAAAAACTGTTTTTT	CASSQGRATNEKLFF